Reported below is one TCR beta chain. Its antigen is not known. The data stem from a study of OX40 agonist ivuxolimab in advanced cancers. Whole-study findings and limits: At 0.1 to 3.0 mg/kg, CD4+ and CD8+ blood T cells expanded clonally by week 6.

Libraries were prepared by immunoSEQ multiplex PCR; TCRdb keeps only in-frame clonotypes and omits some of them. Of 55,000 to 85,000 clones in the sample, over 65% are singletons; the top ten hold roughly 0.7%. The germline V gene has CDR1 SGDLS and CDR2 YYNGEE. The CDR3 extends over 15 amino acids. Trimming pared 1 base from V and 4 bases from J, leaving 11 bases between. The V and J genes are TRBV9 and TRBJ1-4, with D maybe TRBD1 (5 bases). The TCR originated in an adult with an advanced solid tumor such as melanoma, head and neck, liver or kidney cancer. The input for sequencing was CD4+ or CD8+ T cells sorted from blood, taken in a trial of the OX40 agonist ivuxolimab. Written as DNA, the CDR3 is TGTGCCAGCAGCGTAACAGGACTAAGTAATGAAAAACTGTTTTTT. Translating it yields CASSVTGLSNEKLFF.